Following are 2 T cell receptor beta chains from one sample sequenced in a study of shared clonotypes between healthy human individuals. The repertoire was sequenced with immunoSEQ multiplex PCR; TCRdb's copy has only in-frame clones and lacks some. The data hold 1.6 million or so clones, with around 98.5% observed a single time. The sample was naive CD4+ T cells sorted from blood. Subset indicated: CD45RA+ positively selected. The source is a man aged 25 to 40 in good health.

This chain uses TRBV5-1 with TRBJ2-5; D may be TRBD1 or TRBD2 (5 bases each). This CDR3 is built from 14 residues. With 0 bases removed from V and 4 bases from J, the gap between germline ends came to 10 bases. Germline V gene lookup returns CDR1 SGHRS and CDR2 YFSETQ. The DNA for the CDR3 is TGCGCCAGCAGCTTGGCCAGGGCGGGAGAGACCCAGTACTTC. Amino acid sequence: CASSLARAGETQYF. The full variable domain, with the rest looked up from reference TRBV5-1 and TRBJ2-5, is KAGVTQTPRYLIKTRGQQVTLSCSPISGHRSVSWYQQTPGQGLQFLFEYFSETQRNKGNFPGRFSGRQFSNSRSEMNVSTLELGDSALYLCASSLARAGETQYFGPGTRLLVL.

The V gene is TRBV2, the J gene TRBJ1-1, with D possibly matching TRBD1 (5 bases). The germline gives CDR1 SNHLY, CDR2 FYNNEI. The V gene lost 0 bases and the J gene lost 5 bases, with 13 bases spanning the gap. This CDR3 is 15 amino acids long. The CDR3 DNA reads as TGTGCCAGCAGTGAAGCGCTAGACCGGGGGACTGAAGCTTTCTTT. It specifies CASSEALDRGTEAFF.